This entry lists 24 T cell receptor beta chains sequenced from one sample in a study of CD4 T cells in relation to SARS-CoV-2 and coronaviruses. What these receptors recognize is not known. Generated by immunoSEQ multiplex PCR, the TCRdb table keeps only in-frame clones and is missing some. This sample has around 40,000 clones, with 84% found just once. Sequenced: naive CD4+ T cells from PBMCs, cultured in vitro. Regarding subset: naive CD4+ T cells isolated by negative enrichment. All receptors derive from an adult with COVID-19.

This clone has just one count. The rearrangement joins TRBV6-6 to TRBJ2-1; 9 positions match TRBD1. Germline CDR1 is MNHNY and CDR2 is SVGAGI (reference sequence). The CDR3 extends over 15 amino acids. J gave up 0 bases and V 7 bases, and 4 bases lay outside the gene matches. CDR3 nucleotide sequence: TGTGCCAGCACGGACAGGGGAAGCTCCTACAATGAGCAGTTCTTC. It encodes CASTDRGSSYNEQFF.

This sequence joins TRBV6-5 and TRBJ2-7; 13 nucleotides align to TRBD2. The junction had 2 bases not matched to a gene; V was cut back by 6 bases and J by 3 bases. Germline CDR1 MNHEY, CDR2 SVGAGI. The CDR3 runs 14 residues. CDR3 DNA sequence: TGTGCCAGCAGCCGGACTAGCGGGAGCTACGAGCAGTACTTC. Amino acids: CASSRTSGSYEQYF.

This chain links TRBV7-3 with TRBJ2-1; 10 bases are a match to TRBD2. The CDR3 sequence is 15 residues long. Germline V gives CDR1 SGHTA, CDR2 FQGTGA. After removal of 4 bases from V and 5 bases from J, the junction contained 5 bases not matched to a gene. CDR3 nucleotides: TGTGCCAGCAGCTGGTCCGGACTAGCGGACAATGAGCAGTTCTTC. Its protein product is CASSWSGLADNEQFF.

The chain uses TRBV6-2 or TRBV6-3 and TRBJ2-6, with TRBD2 matching over 7 bases. CDR1 MNHEY and CDR2 SVGEGT come from the germline V gene. V was clipped by 5 bases and J by 2 bases; unmatched bases: 6. The CDR3 covers 16 residues. This CDR3 is CASSLAESTGANVLTF. For the CDR3, the DNA is TGTGCCAGCAGTCTAGCGGAATCTACTGGGGCCAACGTCCTGACTTTC.

The V call is TRBV5-8, the J call TRBJ2-1, with D unclear. V shed 1 base and J shed 0 bases, with 8 bases lying between them. CDR1 is SGHTS, CDR2 YDEGEE, per germline. The CDR3 has 15 residues. The CDR3 sequence: CASSLYLLSYNEQFF. The CDR3 DNA follows: TGTGCCAGCAGCTTGTACCTGCTCTCCTACAATGAGCAGTTCTTC.

V usage is TRBV5-1 and J usage is TRBJ1-1, with 12 bases matching TRBD1. Trimming at V came to 0 bases and at J to 3 bases, leaving 9 bases not matched to a gene. Per germline, CDR1 SGHRS and CDR2 YFSETQ. CDR3 size: 18 residues. CDR3 nucleotide sequence: TGCGCCAGCAGCTTGGCCGGGACAGGGGGCCTGGTCGACACTGAAGCTTTCTTT. This codes for CASSLAGTGGLVDTEAFF.

The V and J genes are TRBV7-6 and TRBJ2-1, with 7 bases lining up with TRBD2. The V segment lost 2 bases and the J segment 8 bases; nucleotides outside the gene matches: 15. This CDR3 comprises 17 residues. The germline V gene encodes CDR1 SGHVS and CDR2 FNYEAQ. CDR3 in amino acids: CASSLYASRERVDEQFF. Here the CDR3 DNA reads TGTGCCAGCAGCTTATACGCGTCGCGGGAGAGGGTGGATGAGCAGTTCTTC. Variable domain in full (rest from reference TRBV7-6 and TRBJ2-1): GAGVSQSPRYKVTKRGQDVALRCDPISGHVSLYWYRQALGQGPEFLTYFNYEAQQDKSGLPNDRFSAERPEGSISTLTIQRTEQRDSAMYRCASSLYASRERVDEQFFGPGTRLTVL.

The rearrangement links TRBV6-6 to TRBJ1-5, with 9 bases lining up with TRBD1. Trimming removed 6 bases from V and 1 base from J; junction bases left unmatched: 7. The CDR3 contains 16 residues. Germline V gives CDR1 MNHNY, CDR2 SVGAGI (reference sequence). This chain's CDR3 is CASRNRGQNSNQPQHF. CDR3 in DNA: TGTGCCAGCAGAAACAGGGGGCAGAACAGCAATCAGCCCCAGCATTTT.

The V gene is TRBV7-8, the J gene TRBJ2-7; maybe TRBD1 (5 bases). The CDR3 has 14 residues. V shed 2 bases and J shed 1 base, with 9 bases lying between them. Per the germline V gene, CDR1 is SGHVS and CDR2 is FQNEAQ. The CDR3 nucleotides are TGTGCCAGCAGCTTACTGGGGCCGTCCTACGAGCAGTACTTC. This codes for CASSLLGPSYEQYF.

This chain connects TRBV7-2 to TRBJ2-5, with D perhaps given as TRBD1 or TRBD2 (5 bases each). The CDR3 covers 15 residues. Trimming stripped 5 bases from V and 2 bases from J, with 15 bases between. CDR1 is SGHTA and CDR2 is FQGNSA in the germline V gene. As DNA, the CDR3 is TGTGCCAGCAGCCCGATCCGGGGCTGGCAAGAGACCCAGTACTTC. Amino acid sequence: CASSPIRGWQETQYF.

The chain links TRBV7-9 to TRBJ2-5; 10 positions match TRBD2. The germline V gene has CDR1 SEHNR and CDR2 FQNEAQ (reference sequence). CDR3 length: 12 amino acids. Trimming took 5 bases from V and 9 from J; bases not matched to a gene: 3. CDR3 sequence (DNA): TGTGCCAGCAGCCGGCTAGCGGGAGCCCAGTACTTC. It codes for CASSRLAGAQYF. The complete variable domain, with remaining parts taken from reference TRBV7-9 and TRBJ2-5, reads DTGVSQNPRHKITKRGQNVTFRCDPISEHNRLYWYRQTLGQGPEFLTYFQNEAQLEKSRLLSDRFSAERPKGSFSTLEIQRTEQGDSAMYLCASSRLAGAQYFGPGTRLLVL.

The CDR3 DNA is TGTGCCAGTAGTGATCCGGGACGCGTCTCCTACGAGCAGTACTTC. It translates to CASSDPGRVSYEQYF. The rearrangement uses TRBV19 and TRBJ2-7, with D tentatively TRBD1 or TRBD2 (5 bases each). Trimming took 5 bases from V and 0 from J, leaving 14 bases between them. This CDR3 is built from 15 residues. Germline V gene sequence: CDR1 LNHDA, CDR2 SQIVND (reference sequence).

This clone was detected only once. The chain carries TRBV5-1 and TRBJ1-2, with 7 bases lining up with TRBD1. The CDR3 sequence is 13 residues long. The V segment lost 5 bases and the J segment 6 bases; nucleotides outside the gene matches: 7. Germline V CDR1 and CDR2: SGHRS, YFSETQ. In DNA, the CDR3 is TGCGCCAGCAGTTTTGAGGGGGCTGATGGCTACACCTTC. Residues: CASSFEGADGYTF.

The V call is TRBV6-6, the J call TRBJ1-1; 10 positions match TRBD1. V was pared by 6 bases and J by 3 bases, with 10 bases of the junction left unmatched. The germline V gene encodes CDR1 MNHNY and CDR2 SVGAGI (reference sequence). This CDR3 region has 16 residues. CDR3 sequence reads: CASSDGPGQGHTEAFF. DNA for the CDR3: TGTGCCAGCAGCGACGGGCCGGGACAGGGGCACACTGAAGCTTTCTTT.

V usage is TRBV5-4 and J usage is TRBJ2-7; 8 nucleotides agree with TRBD2. Per germline, CDR1 SGHNT and CDR2 YYREEE (reference sequence). This CDR3 has 14 residues. Trimming at V came to 5 bases and at J to 0 bases, leaving 4 bases not matched to a gene. The CDR3 sequence is CASRSAGGSYEQYF. CDR3 in DNA: TGTGCCAGCAGGTCGGCGGGAGGCTCCTACGAGCAGTACTTC.

The chain recombines TRBV6-6 with TRBJ2-5; possible D gene TRBD2, 6 bases. The CDR3 contains 15 residues. The germline gives CDR1 MNHNY, CDR2 SVGAGI (reference sequence). With 3 bases removed from V and 0 bases from J, the gap between germline ends came to 11 bases. This chain's CDR3 is CASSYPLADQETQYF. The DNA of the CDR3 is TGTGCCAGCAGTTATCCACTAGCAGACCAAGAGACCCAGTACTTC.

This chain uses TRBV7-2 with TRBJ2-3; D might be TRBD2 (6 bases). CDR3 length: 14 amino acids. V was trimmed by 6 bases and J by 0 bases, leaving 10 bases between them. CDR1 is SGHTA, CDR2 FQGNSA, per germline. The CDR3 DNA follows: TGTGCCAGCAGGAGGAGGGAGAGCACAGATACGCAGTATTTT. Translating gives CASRRRESTDTQYF.

The chain is built from TRBV25-1 and TRBJ2-5; D is ambiguous. Germline V gene sequence: CDR1 MGHDK, CDR2 SYGVNS. Trimming pared 0 bases from V and 5 bases from J, leaving 4 bases between. The CDR3 loop spans 12 amino acids. This CDR3 is CASSEYGETQYF. The CDR3 DNA reads TGTGCCAGCAGTGAATACGGGGAGACCCAGTACTTC.

This chain uses TRBV28 with TRBJ2-7; TRBD2 might be the D (7 bases). Per the germline V gene, CDR1 is MDHEN and CDR2 is SYDVKM. Deletions cut 3 bases from V and 6 bases from J, with 18 bases between. This CDR3 is built from 15 residues. The CDR3 DNA follows: TGTGCCAGCAGTTTTCTCCGGGGGGCCCGCGGCGAGCAGTACTTC. Residues: CASSFLRGARGEQYF.

The chain has TRBV19 and TRBJ2-5; perhaps TRBD2 as D (6 bases). The CDR3 totals 14 residues. The ends were cut back, 3 bases at V and 5 bases at J, with 13 bases in the middle. Germline V CDR1 and CDR2: LNHDA, SQIVND (reference sequence). The CDR3 protein is CASSIRRGSETQYF. CDR3 DNA sequence: TGTGCCAGTAGTATCAGGAGGGGCTCGGAGACCCAGTACTTC.

The CDR3 loop is CASRWSTGRGNTIYF. The DNA for the CDR3 is TGTGCCAGCAGATGGAGTACAGGGCGCGGAAACACCATATATTTT. This chain links TRBV7-9 with TRBJ1-3; weak D call: TRBD1 (6 bases). This CDR3 contains 15 residues. Germline CDR1 SEHNR, CDR2 FQNEAQ (reference sequence). V dropped 6 bases and J dropped 4 bases, with 16 bases sitting between them.

The V gene is TRBV27, the J gene TRBJ2-7; D might be TRBD1 or TRBD2, each matching 5 bases. The CDR3 length is 14 residues. Germline V gene sequence: CDR1 MNHEY, CDR2 SMNVEV (reference sequence). Trimming took off 5 bases at V and 3 bases at J, with 14 bases between the two ends. CDR3 nucleotides: TGTGCCAGCAGTCCCTCCGGGACGCACTACGAGCAGTACTTC. It codes for CASSPSGTHYEQYF.

The chain is built from TRBV5-1 and TRBJ2-7; tentative D call: TRBD2 (5 bases). Germline V CDR1 and CDR2: SGHRS, YFSETQ. This CDR3 has 11 residues. V was trimmed by 7 bases and J by 3 bases, leaving 8 bases between them. CDR3 amino acids: CASRRDYEQYF. For the CDR3, the DNA is TGCGCCAGCCGACGGGACTACGAGCAGTACTTC.

Only a few counts were recorded for this clone. The gene calls are TRBV7-3 and TRBJ1-1, with D unclear. There are 13 residues in the CDR3. The V end lost 3 bases, the J end lost 1 base, and 6 bases lay between the germline ends. Per the germline V gene, CDR1 is SGHTA and CDR2 is FQGTGA. CDR3 nucleotides: TGTGCCAGCAGCTTCGGGAAGAACACTGAAGCTTTCTTT. Translating it yields CASSFGKNTEAFF. The variable domain in full, with the rest retrieved from reference TRBV7-3 and TRBJ1-1, is GAGVSQTPSNKVTEKGKYVELRCDPISGHTALYWYRQSLGQGPEFLIYFQGTGAADDSGLPNDRFFAVRPEGSVSTLKIQRTERGDSAVYLCASSFGKNTEAFFGQGTRLTVV.